Presented here are 32 T cell receptor beta chains from one specimen sequenced in a study of PD-L1 blockade in urothelial cancer. Sequenced by immunoSEQ multiplex PCR; TCRdb stores in-frame clones only, minus some. The sample lists 90,000 to 120,000 clones, over 75% occurring once. The sample in question was PBMCs, obtained around atezolizumab (anti-PD-L1) treatment. The receptor source for this set is a man between 45 and 60 years old with urothelial cancer.

V usage is TRBV27 and J usage is TRBJ1-5, with D maybe TRBD1 (6 bases). Trimming stripped 4 bases from V and 4 bases from J, with 8 bases between. The CDR3 is made up of 13 amino acids. Germline-derived CDR1 and CDR2 are MNHEY and SMNVEV (reference sequence). The CDR3 reads CASSYRVNQPQHF. The DNA for the CDR3 is TGTGCCAGCAGTTACAGGGTGAATCAGCCCCAGCATTTT.

The genes are TRBV5-1 and TRBJ1-4; possibly TRBD1 for D (6 bases). Germline V gene lookup returns CDR1 SGHRS and CDR2 YFSETQ. The CDR3 spans 16 residues. Trimming left V 4 bases short and J 3 bases short, with 16 bases between. The CDR3 nucleotides read TGCGCCAGCAGCCTGGGGGCCCGGGGGTCTAATGAAAAACTGTTTTTT. This gives the protein CASSLGARGSNEKLFF.

The gene calls are TRBV9 and TRBJ2-3, with 9 bases identical to TRBD2. The CDR3 runs to 16 residues. The V gene's germline CDR1 is SGDLS and CDR2 YYNGEE. V dropped 3 bases and J dropped 1; count of bases not matched to a gene: 6. The CDR3 sequence: CASSAALAGRTDTQYF. CDR3 nucleotide sequence: TGTGCCAGCAGCGCGGCTCTAGCGGGACGCACAGATACGCAGTATTTT. Full variable domain (missing parts from reference TRBV9 and TRBJ2-3): DSGVTQTPKHLITATGQRVTLRCSPRSGDLSVYWYQQSLDQGLQFLIQYYNGEERAKGNILERFSAQQFPDLHSELNLSSLELGDSALYFCASSAALAGRTDTQYFGPGTRLTVL.

The CDR3 protein is CASSGTSGSSYNEQFF. CDR3 coding DNA: TGTGCCAGCAGCGGAACTAGCGGAAGCTCCTACAATGAGCAGTTCTTC. The chain is built from TRBV7-9 and TRBJ2-1; 8 bases agree with TRBD2. Germline-derived CDR1 and CDR2 are SEHNR and FQNEAQ (reference sequence). The CDR3 has 16 residues. The V and J ends lost 5 bases and 0 bases, in that order; junction bases with no gene match: 6.

V and J are TRBV7-2 and TRBJ2-7; D unresolved. The CDR3 consists of 13 residues. V gave up 6 bases and J gave up 0 bases, with 9 bases separating them. Germline V gene lookup returns CDR1 SGHTA and CDR2 FQGNSA. CDR3 loop: CASSFKSSYEQYF. The CDR3 DNA reads as TGTGCCAGCAGTTTTAAGAGCTCCTACGAGCAGTACTTC.

J is TRBJ2-4 and V is TRBV28, with TRBD2 matching 7 bases. Germline V CDR1 and CDR2: MDHEN, SYDVKM. The CDR3 is 15 amino acids. J was trimmed by 2 bases and V by 6 bases; bases with no gene match: 7. The chain's CDR3 is CASRGSGISKNIQYF. CDR3 sequence (DNA): TGTGCCAGCAGGGGAAGCGGGATTTCCAAAAACATTCAGTACTTC.

The rearrangement joins TRBV7-3 to TRBJ2-3, with 13 bases that match TRBD2. Losses at the gene ends were 5 bases for V and 1 base for J; bases not matched to a gene: 3. Germline V lookup: CDR1 SGHTA, CDR2 FQGTGA. The CDR3 has 16 amino acids. The chain's CDR3 is CASSTGLAGGTDTQYF. CDR3 nucleotide sequence: TGTGCCAGCAGCACAGGACTAGCGGGGGGCACAGATACGCAGTATTTT.

CDR3 nucleotides: TGTGCCAGCAGCCCCCCCGGGACAGGGGTTAGCTACACCTTC. Residues: CASSPPGTGVSYTF. The chain links TRBV7-8 to TRBJ1-2, with 10 bases identical to TRBD1. Germline CDR1 and CDR2: SGHVS and FQNEAQ. The CDR3 runs 14 residues. V dropped 5 bases and J dropped 9; count of bases not matched to a gene: 9.

The rearrangement links TRBV6-6 to TRBJ2-6; D is unresolved. This CDR3 region has 15 residues. V was clipped by 6 bases and J by 2 bases, with 11 bases between them. The germline gives CDR1 MNHNY, CDR2 SVGAGI (reference sequence). The CDR3: CASRPQVPGANVLTF. CDR3 nucleotide sequence: TGTGCCAGCAGACCCCAGGTCCCTGGGGCCAACGTCCTGACTTTC.

This chain links TRBV7-8 with TRBJ2-2, with D perhaps matching TRBD1 (5 bases). CDR1 SGHVS and CDR2 FQNEAQ come from the germline V gene. This CDR3 region has 14 residues. Trimming took off 3 bases at V and 7 bases at J, with 12 bases between the two ends. The CDR3 is CASSFMGLVGELFF. The CDR3 DNA reads TGTGCCAGCAGCTTTATGGGGCTCGTCGGGGAGCTGTTTTTT.

CDR3 protein: CASRITGEAQPQHF. As DNA, the CDR3 is TGTGCCAGCAGGATTACAGGGGAGGCTCAGCCCCAGCATTTT. The chain joins TRBV28 to TRBJ1-5, with 7 bases matching TRBD1. The CDR3 has 14 amino acids. J was trimmed by 6 bases and V by 6 bases; bases with no gene match: 8. Per germline, CDR1 MDHEN and CDR2 SYDVKM.

V gene TRBV6-1 combines with J gene TRBJ2-7, with unresolved D. The CDR3 covers 13 residues. The ends were cut back, 4 bases at V and 3 bases at J, with 10 bases in the middle. Germline V lookup: CDR1 MNHNS, CDR2 SASEGT. In DNA form, the CDR3 reads TGTGCCAGCAGTGCTACAGCAGTCTACGAGCAGTACTTC. Its protein product is CASSATAVYEQYF.

The chain joins TRBV9 to TRBJ1-4; 7 positions agree with TRBD1. Germline V gene sequence: CDR1 SGDLS, CDR2 YYNGEE. This CDR3 comprises 15 residues. J gave up 0 bases and V 3 bases, and 2 bases lay outside the gene matches. For the CDR3, the DNA is TGTGCCAGCAGCGCAGGGACAGCAACTAATGAAAAACTGTTTTTT. It is translated as CASSAGTATNEKLFF.

The chain uses TRBV30 and TRBJ1-5, with no clear D. The V gene's germline CDR1 is GTSNPN and CDR2 SVGIG (reference sequence). This CDR3 contains 13 residues. The V end lost 2 bases, the J end lost 4 bases, and 9 bases lay between the germline ends. The CDR3 here is CAWSPGPNQPQHF. The CDR3 DNA follows: TGTGCCTGGAGTCCTGGGCCGAATCAGCCCCAGCATTTT.

A word on this clone: At one boundary the junction diverges from the germline segment, which might be a read error. CDR3 region: CASSVDHIGGLFF. The CDR3 DNA reads TGTGCCAGCAGCGTCGACCATATCGGGGGGCTGTTTTTT. The rearrangement uses TRBV7-9 and TRBJ2-2, with a weak D call TRBD2 (6 bases). The CDR3 extends over 13 amino acids. CDR1 and CDR2 from the germline V gene are SEHNR and FQNEAQ (reference sequence).

V and J are TRBV7-9 and TRBJ1-4, with unresolved D. The CDR3 has 15 amino acids. V was shortened by 0 bases and J by 3 bases, with 8 bases between the two germline ends. From germline, CDR1 is SEHNR and CDR2 FQNEAQ (reference sequence). The CDR3 here is CASSLANGANEKLFF. The CDR3 bases are TGTGCCAGCAGCTTAGCCAACGGGGCTAATGAAAAACTGTTTTTT.

As regards this clone: The same CDR3 can be traced to other DNA sequences in this sample. The chain links TRBV5-1 to TRBJ2-3; D uncertain. The V end was cut by 4 bases, the J end by 2 bases, with 2 bases between. Germline-derived CDR1 and CDR2 are SGHRS and YFSETQ. The CDR3 runs 11 residues. CDR3 bases: TGCGCCAGCAGCCTCACAGATACGCAGTATTTT. Translating gives CASSLTDTQYF.

The J gene is TRBJ2-5, the V gene TRBV5-1; TRBD2 agrees at 8 bases. The CDR3 length is 16 residues. CDR1 and CDR2 from the germline V gene are SGHRS and YFSETQ. The J segment lost 0 bases and the V segment lost 1 base, leaving 5 bases of the junction unmatched. CDR3 sequence: CASSLTVAGNQETQYF. CDR3 nucleotide sequence: TGCGCCAGCAGCTTGACGGTAGCGGGAAACCAAGAGACCCAGTACTTC.

This sequence joins TRBV11-2 and TRBJ1-5; TRBD1 aligns across 8 bases. After removal of 3 bases from V and 5 bases from J, the junction contained 6 bases not matched to a gene. Germline CDR1 reads SGHAT; CDR2 reads FQNNGV. The CDR3 consists of 15 residues. CDR3 nucleotides: TGTGCCAGCAGCTTCGCTCCAGGGGGCCATCAGCCCCAGCATTTT. Translating it yields CASSFAPGGHQPQHF.

The chain links TRBV10-3 to TRBJ2-7; 8 nucleotides match TRBD1. Germline loops: CDR1 ENHRY, CDR2 SYGVKD. V dropped 2 bases and J dropped 6; count of bases not matched to a gene: 6. The CDR3 length is 14 residues. Written as DNA, the CDR3 is TGTGCCATCAGTGAGCCGCGACAGGGGCCCGAGCAGTACTTC. This sequence encodes CAISEPRQGPEQYF.

The chain has TRBV4-2 and TRBJ2-7; perhaps TRBD2 as D (5 bases). V was shortened by 0 bases and J by 2 bases, with 8 bases between the two germline ends. The germline V gene encodes CDR1 LGHNA and CDR2 YNFKEQ. The CDR3 has 14 residues. CDR3 amino acids: CASSQDLAAYEQYF. DNA for the CDR3: TGTGCCAGCAGCCAAGATCTAGCTGCCTACGAGCAGTACTTC.

CDR3 amino acids: CASSKASGTQETQYF. The CDR3 nucleotides read TGTGCCAGCAGCAAAGCCTCCGGGACACAAGAGACCCAGTACTTC. The J gene is TRBJ2-5, the V gene TRBV21-1; the table's D gene call, TRBD1, was not cross checked with the DNA. TRBV21-1 is designated a pseudogene. This CDR3 contains 15 residues.

This rearrangement joins TRBV27 to TRBJ2-6; D is ambiguous. The CDR3 has 15 residues. Germline CDR1 and CDR2: MNHEY and SMNVEV (reference sequence). Trimming left V 3 bases short and J 0 bases short, with 6 bases between. The CDR3, as DNA: TGTGCCAGCAGTTTGTCAAACTCTGGGGCCAACGTCCTGACTTTC. It encodes CASSLSNSGANVLTF.

The V call is TRBV6-6, the J call TRBJ1-5, with D perhaps TRBD1 (5 bases). The CDR3 totals 15 residues. Per the germline V gene, CDR1 is MNHNY and CDR2 is SVGAGI (reference sequence). Trimming cost V 6 bases and J 0 bases, with 12 bases left between them. DNA for the CDR3: TGTGCCAGCAGACTGACAGAGACTAGCAATCAGCCCCAGCATTTT. It is translated as CASRLTETSNQPQHF.

The CDR3 bases are TGTGCCAGCAGTTCCCGGGGGACAGGGTTTGTCGATGAGCAGTTCTTC. It codes for CASSSRGTGFVDEQFF. The chain has TRBV6-5 and TRBJ2-1; 9 bases line up with TRBD1. Germline V CDR1 and CDR2: MNHEY, SVGAGI. After removal of 4 bases from V and 8 bases from J, the junction contained 12 bases not matched to a gene. The CDR3 loop spans 16 amino acids.

This clone came up a few times. J is TRBJ2-1 and V is TRBV20-1; possible D gene TRBD2, 5 bases. This CDR3 spans 11 amino acids. Germline assignment: CDR1 DFQATT and CDR2 SNEGSKA (reference sequence). The ends were cut back, 1 base at V and 8 bases at J, with 6 bases in the middle. Here the CDR3 DNA reads TGCAGTGCTAGAGGTAGCGATGAGCAGTTCTTC. It codes for CSARGSDEQFF.

V is TRBV5-4 and J is TRBJ2-2; 7 nucleotides match TRBD2. Germline values: CDR1 SGHNT, CDR2 YYREEE (reference sequence). The CDR3 is 15 amino acids. V was clipped by 0 bases and J by 4 bases; unmatched bases: 3. The CDR3 DNA reads as TGTGCCAGCAGCTTGGGGGGACTAACCACCGGGGAGCTGTTTTTT. Residues: CASSLGGLTTGELFF. The full variable domain, with the rest looked up from reference TRBV5-4 and TRBJ2-2, is ETGVTQSPTHLIKTRGQQVTLRCSSQSGHNTVSWYQQALGQGPQFIFQYYREEENGRGNFPPRFSGLQFPNYSSELNVNALELDDSALYLCASSLGGLTTGELFFGEGSRLTVL.

V is TRBV5-4 and J is TRBJ2-5; maybe TRBD2 (6 bases). The CDR3 is 14 amino acids. CDR1 is SGHNT, CDR2 YYREEE, per germline (reference sequence). V was trimmed by 4 bases and J by 5 bases, leaving 15 bases between them. The CDR3 here is CASSRKGLRETQYF. The CDR3 DNA reads TGTGCCAGCAGCAGAAAGGGACTCCGCGAGACCCAGTACTTC.

This clone appeared once. The chain has TRBV28 and TRBJ2-2; the D gene is possibly TRBD1 (5 bases). Germline CDR1 MDHEN, CDR2 SYDVKM. This CDR3 is 15 amino acids long. Trimming shortened V by 6 bases and J by 6 bases, and 17 bases separated the two germline ends. The CDR3 loop is CASRKSGLYAGELFF. The CDR3 coding sequence is TGTGCCAGCAGGAAATCAGGGCTATATGCCGGGGAGCTGTTTTTT.

The chain combines TRBV7-3 with TRBJ1-1; D unclear. V shed 1 base and J shed 5 bases, with 14 bases lying between them. This CDR3 has 15 residues. CDR1 is SGHTA and CDR2 is FQGTGA in the germline V gene. CDR3 amino acids: CASSLIPGVGTEAFF. The CDR3 region has the DNA TGTGCCAGCAGCTTAATCCCCGGGGTGGGTACTGAAGCTTTCTTT.

The V gene is TRBV28, the J gene TRBJ2-2; TRBD1 is a possible D gene (7 bases). Germline values: CDR1 MDHEN, CDR2 SYDVKM. Trimming took 6 bases from V and 5 from J, leaving 13 bases between them. This CDR3 has 14 residues. DNA of the CDR3: TGTGCCAGCAGGGCGGGACAGCGGACCGGGGAGCTGTTTTTT. This gives the protein CASRAGQRTGELFF.

The gene calls are TRBV2 and TRBJ1-1, with a weak D call TRBD1 (6 bases). Germline V CDR1 and CDR2: SNHLY, FYNNEI. V was clipped by 7 bases and J by 4 bases, with 13 bases between them. This CDR3 comprises 13 residues. The CDR3 nucleotides are TGTGCCAGCATCCAGGGGTTAAGCACTGAAGCTTTCTTT. Translated: CASIQGLSTEAFF.